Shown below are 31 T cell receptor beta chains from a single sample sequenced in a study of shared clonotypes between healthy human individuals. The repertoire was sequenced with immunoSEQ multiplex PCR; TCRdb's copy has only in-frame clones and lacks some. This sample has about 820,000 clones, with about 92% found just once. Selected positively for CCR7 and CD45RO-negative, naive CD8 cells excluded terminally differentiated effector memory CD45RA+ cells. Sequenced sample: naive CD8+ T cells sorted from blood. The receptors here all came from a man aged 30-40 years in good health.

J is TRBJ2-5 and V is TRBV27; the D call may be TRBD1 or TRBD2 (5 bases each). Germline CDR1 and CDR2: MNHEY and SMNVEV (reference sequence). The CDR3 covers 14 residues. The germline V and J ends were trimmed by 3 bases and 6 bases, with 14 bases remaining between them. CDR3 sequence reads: CASSFEGTLKTQYF. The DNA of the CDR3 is TGTGCCAGCAGTTTTGAAGGGACCTTGAAGACCCAGTACTTC.

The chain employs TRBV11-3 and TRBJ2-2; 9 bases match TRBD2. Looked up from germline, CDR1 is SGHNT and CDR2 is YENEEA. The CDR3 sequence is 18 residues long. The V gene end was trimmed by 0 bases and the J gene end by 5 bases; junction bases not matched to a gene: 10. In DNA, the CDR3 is TGTGCCAGCAGCTTAGATCCTGCGGGAGGGCGGGGAACCGGGGAGCTGTTTTTT. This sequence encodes CASSLDPAGGRGTGELFF. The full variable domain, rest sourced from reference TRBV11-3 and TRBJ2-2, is EAGVVQSPRYKIIEKKQPVAFWCNPISGHNTLYWYLQNLGQGPELLIRYENEEAVDDSQLPKDRFSAERLKGVDSTLKIQPAELGDSAVYLCASSLDPAGGRGTGELFFGEGSRLTVL.

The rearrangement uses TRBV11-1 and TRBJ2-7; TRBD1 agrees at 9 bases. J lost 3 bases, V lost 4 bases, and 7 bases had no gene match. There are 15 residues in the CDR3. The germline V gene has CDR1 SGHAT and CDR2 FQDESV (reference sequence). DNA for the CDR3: TGTGCCAGCAGCTCCCTGACAGGGGGGTACTACGAGCAGTACTTC. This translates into CASSSLTGGYYEQYF.

CDR3 residues: CASSLGGPSYEQYF. CDR3 nucleotides: TGTGCCAGCAGCTTAGGGGGACCGAGCTACGAGCAGTACTTC. The chain is built from TRBV13 and TRBJ2-7; D is perhaps TRBD1 or TRBD2 (5 bases each). Germline V gene data show CDR1 as PRHDT and CDR2 as FYEKMQ (reference sequence). V was cut by 0 bases and J by 3 bases, with 9 bases left in between. The CDR3 runs 14 residues.

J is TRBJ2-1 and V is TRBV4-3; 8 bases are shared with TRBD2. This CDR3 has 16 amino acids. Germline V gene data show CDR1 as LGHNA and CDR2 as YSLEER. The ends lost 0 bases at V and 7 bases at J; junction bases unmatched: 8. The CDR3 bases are TGCGCCAGCAGCCAAGAGTCCAGCGGGGGCTATAATGAGCAGTTCTTC. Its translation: CASSQESSGGYNEQFF.

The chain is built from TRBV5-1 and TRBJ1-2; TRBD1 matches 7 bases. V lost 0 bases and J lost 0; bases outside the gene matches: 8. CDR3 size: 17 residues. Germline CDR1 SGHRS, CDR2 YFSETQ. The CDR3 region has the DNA TGCGCCAGCAGCTTGGATGGGACAGCCGTAGCTAACTATGGCTACACCTTC. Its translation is CASSLDGTAVANYGYTF. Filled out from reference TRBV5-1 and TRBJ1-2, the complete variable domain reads KAGVTQTPRYLIKTRGQQVTLSCSPISGHRSVSWYQQTPGQGLQFLFEYFSETQRNKGNFPGRFSGRQFSNSRSEMNVSTLELGDSALYLCASSLDGTAVANYGYTFGSGTRLTVV.

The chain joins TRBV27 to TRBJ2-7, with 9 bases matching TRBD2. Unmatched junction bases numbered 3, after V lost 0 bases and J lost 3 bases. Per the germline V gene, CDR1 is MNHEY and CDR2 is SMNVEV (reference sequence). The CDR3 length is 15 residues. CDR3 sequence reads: CASSLSSGGGYEQYF. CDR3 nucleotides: TGTGCCAGCAGTTTATCTAGCGGGGGTGGCTACGAGCAGTACTTC.

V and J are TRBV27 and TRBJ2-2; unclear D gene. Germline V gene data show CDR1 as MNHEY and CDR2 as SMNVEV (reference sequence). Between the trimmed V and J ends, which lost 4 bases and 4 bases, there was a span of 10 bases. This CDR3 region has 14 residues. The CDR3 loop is CASSSGEGTGELFF. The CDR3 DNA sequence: TGTGCCAGCAGTTCCGGAGAAGGCACCGGGGAGCTGTTTTTT.

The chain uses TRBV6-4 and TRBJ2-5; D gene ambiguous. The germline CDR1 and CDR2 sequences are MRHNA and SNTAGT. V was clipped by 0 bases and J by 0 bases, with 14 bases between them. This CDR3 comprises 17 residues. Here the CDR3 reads CASSDSDWQPNQETQYF. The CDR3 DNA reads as TGTGCCAGCAGTGACTCGGATTGGCAACCAAACCAAGAGACCCAGTACTTC.

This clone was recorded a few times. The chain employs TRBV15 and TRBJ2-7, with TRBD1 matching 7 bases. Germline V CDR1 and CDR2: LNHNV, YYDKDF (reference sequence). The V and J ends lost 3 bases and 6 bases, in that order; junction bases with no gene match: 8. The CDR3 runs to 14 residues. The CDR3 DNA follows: TGTGCCACCAGCAGCACAGGGGTTCGTAGCGAGCAGTACTTC. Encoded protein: CATSSTGVRSEQYF.

CDR3 in DNA: TGTGCCAGCAGGACCATGAGTACTGAAGCTTTCTTT. The encoded protein is CASRTMSTEAFF. The V and J genes are TRBV28 and TRBJ1-1; D remains ambiguous. This CDR3 is 12 amino acids long. The germline V and J ends were trimmed by 6 bases and 5 bases, with 10 bases remaining between them. The germline V gene has CDR1 MDHEN and CDR2 SYDVKM. Drawing the rest from reference TRBV28 and TRBJ1-1, the complete variable domain is DVKVTQSSRYLVKRTGEKVFLECVQDMDHENMFWYRQDPGLGLRLIYFSYDVKMKEKGDIPEGYSVSREKKERFSLILESASTNQTSMYLCASRTMSTEAFFGQGTRLTVV.

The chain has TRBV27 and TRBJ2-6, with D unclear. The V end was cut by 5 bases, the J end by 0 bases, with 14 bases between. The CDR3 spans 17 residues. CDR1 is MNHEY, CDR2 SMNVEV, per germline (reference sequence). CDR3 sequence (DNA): TGTGCCAGCAGTCTTGGGTTCGTCCCCTCTGGGGCCAACGTCCTGACTTTC. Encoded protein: CASSLGFVPSGANVLTF.

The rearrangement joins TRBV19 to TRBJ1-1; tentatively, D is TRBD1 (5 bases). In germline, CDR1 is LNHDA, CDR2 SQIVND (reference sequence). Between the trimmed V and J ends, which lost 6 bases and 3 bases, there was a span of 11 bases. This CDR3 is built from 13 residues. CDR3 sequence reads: CASSGGVYTEAFF. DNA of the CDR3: TGTGCCAGTAGCGGGGGGGTGTACACTGAAGCTTTCTTT.

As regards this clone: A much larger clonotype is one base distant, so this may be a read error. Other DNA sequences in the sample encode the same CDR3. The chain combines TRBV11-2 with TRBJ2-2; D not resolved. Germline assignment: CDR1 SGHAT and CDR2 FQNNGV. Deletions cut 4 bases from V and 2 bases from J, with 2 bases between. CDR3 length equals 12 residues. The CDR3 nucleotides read TGTGCCAGCAGCTCAAACACCGGGGAGCTGTTTTTT. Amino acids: CASSSNTGELFF.

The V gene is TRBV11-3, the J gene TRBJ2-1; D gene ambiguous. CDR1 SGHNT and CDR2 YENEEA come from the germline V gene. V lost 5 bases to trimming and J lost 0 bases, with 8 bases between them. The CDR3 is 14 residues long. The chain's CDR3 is CASSVADSYNEQFF. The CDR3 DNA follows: TGTGCCAGCAGCGTGGCAGACTCCTACAATGAGCAGTTCTTC.

CDR3 DNA sequence: TGTGCCAGCAGCACCTCACTAGGGGGACAGTTCTACGAGCAGTACTTC. As protein: CASSTSLGGQFYEQYF. This sequence joins TRBV7-9 and TRBJ2-7; 7 nucleotides match TRBD1. The CDR3 totals 16 residues. Germline lookup yields CDR1 SEHNR and CDR2 FQNEAQ (reference sequence). The V and J ends lost 5 bases and 3 bases, in that order; junction bases with no gene match: 13.

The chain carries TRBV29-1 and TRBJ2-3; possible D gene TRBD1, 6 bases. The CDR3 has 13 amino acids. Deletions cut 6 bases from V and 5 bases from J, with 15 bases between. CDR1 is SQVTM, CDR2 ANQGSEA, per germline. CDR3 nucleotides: TGCAGCGTCTGCGTACAGGGTAGAGATACGCAGTATTTT. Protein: CSVCVQGRDTQYF.

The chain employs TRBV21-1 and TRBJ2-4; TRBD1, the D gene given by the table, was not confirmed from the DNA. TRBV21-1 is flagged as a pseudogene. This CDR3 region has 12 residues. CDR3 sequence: CAWTGAKNIQYF. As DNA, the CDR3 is TGTGCCTGGACAGGGGCCAAAAACATTCAGTACTTC.

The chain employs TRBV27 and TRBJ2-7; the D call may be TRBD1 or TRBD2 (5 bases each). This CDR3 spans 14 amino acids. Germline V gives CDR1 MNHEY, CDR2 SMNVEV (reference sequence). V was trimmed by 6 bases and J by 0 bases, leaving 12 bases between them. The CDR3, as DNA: TGTGCCAGCAGAACGGGACGGAACTCCTACGAGCAGTACTTC. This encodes CASRTGRNSYEQYF.

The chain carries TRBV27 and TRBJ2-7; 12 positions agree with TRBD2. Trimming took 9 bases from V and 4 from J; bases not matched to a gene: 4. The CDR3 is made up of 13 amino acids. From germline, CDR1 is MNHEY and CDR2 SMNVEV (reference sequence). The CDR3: CASQLAGGYEQYF. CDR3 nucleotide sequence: TGTGCCAGTCAACTAGCGGGAGGTTACGAGCAGTACTTC.

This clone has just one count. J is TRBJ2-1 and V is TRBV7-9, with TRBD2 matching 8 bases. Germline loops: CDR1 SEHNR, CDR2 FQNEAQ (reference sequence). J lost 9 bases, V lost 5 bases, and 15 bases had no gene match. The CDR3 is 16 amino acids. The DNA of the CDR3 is TGTGCCAGCAGCCCGGTTCGGACTAGCAGGCCAATTGAGCAGTTCTTC. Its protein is CASSPVRTSRPIEQFF.

CDR3 sequence reads: CASSATGTSGRNEQFF. CDR3 nucleotide sequence: TGTGCCAGCAGCGCAACCGGGACTAGCGGGAGGAATGAGCAGTTCTTC. V usage is TRBV9 and J usage is TRBJ2-1; 15 nucleotides line up with TRBD2. The germline V gene has CDR1 SGDLS and CDR2 YYNGEE. The CDR3 covers 16 residues. V was clipped by 3 bases and J by 7 bases; unmatched bases: 5.

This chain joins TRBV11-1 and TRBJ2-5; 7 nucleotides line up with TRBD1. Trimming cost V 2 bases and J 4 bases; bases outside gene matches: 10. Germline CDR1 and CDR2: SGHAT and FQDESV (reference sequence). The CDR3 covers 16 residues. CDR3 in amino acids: CASSLRLGQTVETQYF. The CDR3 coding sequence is TGTGCCAGCAGCTTACGGCTGGGACAGACCGTAGAGACCCAGTACTTC.

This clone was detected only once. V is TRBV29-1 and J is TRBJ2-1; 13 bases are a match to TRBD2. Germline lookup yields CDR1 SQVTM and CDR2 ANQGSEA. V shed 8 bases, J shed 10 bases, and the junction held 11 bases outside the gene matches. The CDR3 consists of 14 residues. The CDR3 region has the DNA TGCAGCCTTATAGGACTAGCGGGAGTTCAGGAGCAGTTCTTC. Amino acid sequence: CSLIGLAGVQEQFF.

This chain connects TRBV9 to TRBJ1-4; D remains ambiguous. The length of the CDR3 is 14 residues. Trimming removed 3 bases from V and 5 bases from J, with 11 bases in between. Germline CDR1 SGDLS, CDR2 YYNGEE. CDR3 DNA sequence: TGTGCCAGCAGCGAGGCAGGACTAAATGAAAAACTGTTTTTT. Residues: CASSEAGLNEKLFF. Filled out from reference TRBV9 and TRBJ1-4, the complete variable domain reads DSGVTQTPKHLITATGQRVTLRCSPRSGDLSVYWYQQSLDQGLQFLIQYYNGEERAKGNILERFSAQQFPDLHSELNLSSLELGDSALYFCASSEAGLNEKLFFGSGTQLSVL.

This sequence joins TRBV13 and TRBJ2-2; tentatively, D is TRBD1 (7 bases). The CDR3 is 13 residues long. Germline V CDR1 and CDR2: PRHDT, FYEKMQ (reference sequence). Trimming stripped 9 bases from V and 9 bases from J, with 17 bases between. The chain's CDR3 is CASAGQPLRELFF. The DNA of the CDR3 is TGTGCCAGTGCGGGACAGCCCCTCCGGGAGCTGTTTTTT.

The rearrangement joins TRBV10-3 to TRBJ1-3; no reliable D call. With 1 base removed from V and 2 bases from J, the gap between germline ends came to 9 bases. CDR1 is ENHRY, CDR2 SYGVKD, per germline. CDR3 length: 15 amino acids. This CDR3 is CAISEFGNPGNTIYF. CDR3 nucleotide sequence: TGTGCCATCAGTGAGTTTGGGAATCCTGGAAACACCATATATTTT.

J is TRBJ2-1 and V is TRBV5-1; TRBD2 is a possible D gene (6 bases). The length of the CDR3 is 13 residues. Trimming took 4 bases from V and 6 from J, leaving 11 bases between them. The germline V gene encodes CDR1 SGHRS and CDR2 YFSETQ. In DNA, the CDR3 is TGCGCCAGCAGCGAGACTAGTCCCAATGAGCAGTTCTTC. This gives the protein CASSETSPNEQFF. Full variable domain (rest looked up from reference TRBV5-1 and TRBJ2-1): KAGVTQTPRYLIKTRGQQVTLSCSPISGHRSVSWYQQTPGQGLQFLFEYFSETQRNKGNFPGRFSGRQFSNSRSEMNVSTLELGDSALYLCASSETSPNEQFFGPGTRLTVL.

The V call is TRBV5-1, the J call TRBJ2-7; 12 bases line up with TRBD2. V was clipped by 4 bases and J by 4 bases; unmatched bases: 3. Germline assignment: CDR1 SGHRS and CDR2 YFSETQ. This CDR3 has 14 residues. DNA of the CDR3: TGCGCCAGCAGCATGACTAGCGGGAGATACGAGCAGTACTTC. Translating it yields CASSMTSGRYEQYF. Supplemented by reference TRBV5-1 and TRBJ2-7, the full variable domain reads KAGVTQTPRYLIKTRGQQVTLSCSPISGHRSVSWYQQTPGQGLQFLFEYFSETQRNKGNFPGRFSGRQFSNSRSEMNVSTLELGDSALYLCASSMTSGRYEQYFGPGTRLTVT.

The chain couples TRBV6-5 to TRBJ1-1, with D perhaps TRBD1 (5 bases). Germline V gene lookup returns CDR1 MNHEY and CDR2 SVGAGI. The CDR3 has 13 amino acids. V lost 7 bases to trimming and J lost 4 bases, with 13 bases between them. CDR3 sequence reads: CASTSTVGTEAFF. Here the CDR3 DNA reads TGTGCCAGCACCTCGACAGTTGGCACTGAAGCTTTCTTT.

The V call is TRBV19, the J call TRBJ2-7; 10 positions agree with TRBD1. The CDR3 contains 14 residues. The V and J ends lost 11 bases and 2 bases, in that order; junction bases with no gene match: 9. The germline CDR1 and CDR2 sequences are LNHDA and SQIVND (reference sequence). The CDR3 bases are TGTGCCTCAAATAGGGGACAGGGGCCCTACGAGCAGTACTTC. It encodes CASNRGQGPYEQYF. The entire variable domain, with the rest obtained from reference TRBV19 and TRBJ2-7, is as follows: DGGITQSPKYLFRKEGQNVTLSCEQNLNHDAMYWYRQDPGQGLRLIYYSQIVNDFQKGDIAEGYSVSREKKESFPLTVTSAQKNPTAFYLCASNRGQGPYEQYFGPGTRLTVT.